These T cell receptor beta chains were read from a single sample in a study of a mutant IDH1 vaccine in newly diagnosed glioma. Using immunoSEQ multiplex PCR, the repertoire was profiled, and TCRdb retains in-frame clones only, with some absent. This sample has about 66,000 clones; 70% to 90% occur once, and the top ten carry 2.9%. The sequencing here drew on PBMCs, taken from a glioma patient treated with radiotherapy, temozolomide or both. These receptors originate from a man under 40 with glioma. Both conserved end residues are part of each CDR3. Each record gives: V gene, D gene, J gene, clone size, CDR3 DNA, CDR3 protein. D genes are given only for firm matches. The size of a clone is reported for some rows only, either as once, few or many, or as a class for expanded clones.

v_gene: TRBV6-1
d_gene: .
j_gene: TRBJ2-1
abundance: .
CDR3nt: TGTGCCAGCAGTGAATGGGGGGATTACAATGAGCAGTTCTTC
CDR3aa: CASSEWGDYNEQFF

v_gene: TRBV19
d_gene: .
j_gene: TRBJ2-3
abundance: .
CDR3nt: TGTGCCAGTAGTATTTGGAGCACAGATACGCAGTATTTT
CDR3aa: CASSIWSTDTQYF

v_gene: TRBV28
d_gene: TRBD1
j_gene: TRBJ2-7
abundance: .
CDR3nt: TGTGCCAGCAGTTTATACAACTTGTCGCCGGGACAGGGGTACGAGCAGTACTTC
CDR3aa: CASSLYNLSPGQGYEQYF

v_gene: TRBV5-5
d_gene: .
j_gene: TRBJ1-2
abundance: .
CDR3nt: TGTGCCAGCAGCTATTCCCTAGACAGTTTGGATGGCTACACCTTC
CDR3aa: CASSYSLDSLDGYTF

v_gene: TRBV4-2
d_gene: TRBD1
j_gene: TRBJ1-4
abundance: .
CDR3nt: TGTGCCAGCAGCCGACAGGGGGTAGGCGCAACTAATGAAAAACTGTTTTTT
CDR3aa: CASSRQGVGATNEKLFF

v_gene: TRBV5-1
d_gene: TRBD1
j_gene: TRBJ1-2
abundance: .
CDR3nt: TGCGCCAGCAGCGCGACCCCGACAGGGGCCTATGGCTACACCTTC
CDR3aa: CASSATPTGAYGYTF

v_gene: TRBV10-3
d_gene: .
j_gene: TRBJ2-7
abundance: .
CDR3nt: TGTGCCATCAGTGACAGCGCCTACGAGCAGTACTTC
CDR3aa: CAISDSAYEQYF

v_gene: TRBV5-1
d_gene: TRBD1
j_gene: TRBJ2-7
abundance: .
CDR3nt: TGCGCCAGCAGCTCAAGACAGGGGCCGGCCTACGAGCAGTACTTC
CDR3aa: CASSSRQGPAYEQYF

v_gene: TRBV13
d_gene: TRBD1
j_gene: TRBJ2-7
abundance: .
CDR3nt: TGTGCCAGCAGCTTACGCCCCGGTGTGGGACAGGGTTCTTACGAGCAGTACTTC
CDR3aa: CASSLRPGVGQGSYEQYF

v_gene: TRBV28
d_gene: .
j_gene: TRBJ2-7
abundance: .
CDR3nt: TGTGCCAGCAGTCTCCTCGAAAGACCACCGGGCGAGCAGTACTTC
CDR3aa: CASSLLERPPGEQYF

v_gene: TRBV30
d_gene: TRBD1
j_gene: TRBJ1-2
abundance: .
CDR3nt: TGTGCCTGGGCGACCGGGACAGGTTCCCGCTACACCTTC
CDR3aa: CAWATGTGSRYTF

v_gene: TRBV19
d_gene: .
j_gene: TRBJ1-5
abundance: .
CDR3nt: TGTGCCAGTAGTCGCCGACAGGACCAGCCCCAGCATTTT
CDR3aa: CASSRRQDQPQHF

v_gene: TRBV27
d_gene: TRBD2
j_gene: TRBJ2-2
abundance: once
CDR3nt: TGTGCCAGCAGTTTAGTCCCCGGGGGGGCCGCCGGGGAGCTGTTTTTT
CDR3aa: CASSLVPGGAAGELFF

v_gene: TRBV19
d_gene: TRBD1
j_gene: TRBJ1-5
abundance: .
CDR3nt: TGTGCCAGTAGTTCCGGGACAGGGGATACTTCGAATCAGCCCCAGCATTTT
CDR3aa: CASSSGTGDTSNQPQHF

v_gene: TRBV4-1
d_gene: .
j_gene: TRBJ2-7
abundance: .
CDR3nt: TGCGCCAGCAGCCAAGATCAGGGGACGCCCTACGAGCAGTACTTC
CDR3aa: CASSQDQGTPYEQYF

v_gene: TRBV9
d_gene: .
j_gene: TRBJ2-7
abundance: .
CDR3nt: TGTGCCAGCAGCGCCGGAATTTCCTACGAGCAGTACTTC
CDR3aa: CASSAGISYEQYF

v_gene: TRBV5-1
d_gene: .
j_gene: TRBJ1-3
abundance: .
CDR3nt: TGCGCCAGCAGCTTGGCAGCCTCTGGAAACACCATATATTTT
CDR3aa: CASSLAASGNTIYF

v_gene: TRBV5-1
d_gene: .
j_gene: TRBJ1-2
abundance: .
CDR3nt: TGCGCCAGCAGCTTGGGCCTTAAGTCTTCAGGGAGATATGGCTACACCTTC
CDR3aa: CASSLGLKSSGRYGYTF

v_gene: TRBV27
d_gene: TRBD1
j_gene: TRBJ2-4
abundance: .
CDR3nt: TGTGCCAGCGGACCATCCGGGACAGGGGGCAACATTCAGTACTTC
CDR3aa: CASGPSGTGGNIQYF

v_gene: TRBV7-9
d_gene: .
j_gene: TRBJ1-5
abundance: .
CDR3nt: TGTGCCAGCAGCCAGGGCAGTCTCTTCAGTCAGCCCCAGCATTTT
CDR3aa: CASSQGSLFSQPQHF

v_gene: TRBV7-9
d_gene: .
j_gene: TRBJ1-6
abundance: once
CDR3nt: TGTGCCAGCAGCCGACATTCACCCCTCCACTTT
CDR3aa: CASSRHSPLHF

v_gene: TRBV6-5
d_gene: .
j_gene: TRBJ1-1
abundance: .
CDR3nt: TGTGCCAGCAGTTACTCGACCAGGGTGAACACTGAAGCTTTCTTT
CDR3aa: CASSYSTRVNTEAFF

v_gene: TRBV5-1
d_gene: .
j_gene: TRBJ1-1
abundance: .
CDR3nt: TGCGCCAGCAGCCGGCAAGGTAACACTGAAGCTTTCTTT
CDR3aa: CASSRQGNTEAFF

v_gene: TRBV27
d_gene: .
j_gene: TRBJ1-5
abundance: few
CDR3nt: TGTGCCAGCAGTTTAAGGGGTAGCAATCAGCCCCAGCATTTT
CDR3aa: CASSLRGSNQPQHF

v_gene: TRBV10-3
d_gene: .
j_gene: TRBJ2-3
abundance: .
CDR3nt: TGTGCCATCAGTGAGGGGGGCGTGGGCACAGATACGCAGTATTTT
CDR3aa: CAISEGGVGTDTQYF

v_gene: TRBV27
d_gene: TRBD1
j_gene: TRBJ2-5
abundance: .
CDR3nt: TGTGCCAGCAGTTTACGGGACAGGGGTCGCGAGACCCAGTACTTC
CDR3aa: CASSLRDRGRETQYF

v_gene: TRBV9
d_gene: .
j_gene: TRBJ1-2
abundance: .
CDR3nt: TGTGCCAGCCGGGAATTACAGGGATACTATGGCTACACCTTC
CDR3aa: CASRELQGYYGYTF

v_gene: TRBV5-1
d_gene: TRBD2
j_gene: TRBJ2-5
abundance: .
CDR3nt: TGCGCCAGCAGCCCCTGGACTAGCGGGGAAGAGACCCAGTACTTC
CDR3aa: CASSPWTSGEETQYF

v_gene: TRBV9
d_gene: .
j_gene: TRBJ1-2
abundance: .
CDR3nt: TGTGCCAGCAGTGGGCAGATCTATGGCTACACCTTC
CDR3aa: CASSGQIYGYTF

v_gene: TRBV5-1
d_gene: .
j_gene: TRBJ2-7
abundance: .
CDR3nt: TGCGCCAGCAGCTTGGAGATGCGGACAACCTACGAGCAGTACTTC
CDR3aa: CASSLEMRTTYEQYF

v_gene: TRBV6-1
d_gene: TRBD2
j_gene: TRBJ2-3
abundance: .
CDR3nt: TGTGCCAGCAGTGAACCCAGCGGGGGGGTCTCGGATACGCAGTATTTT
CDR3aa: CASSEPSGGVSDTQYF

v_gene: TRBV7-2
d_gene: .
j_gene: TRBJ1-2
abundance: .
CDR3nt: TGTGCCAGCAGCCTGGACAGCGCACCTGGGGGCTACACCTTC
CDR3aa: CASSLDSAPGGYTF

v_gene: TRBV28
d_gene: .
j_gene: TRBJ1-1
abundance: .
CDR3nt: TGTGCCAGCCGACGGGGGATGAACACTGAAGCTTTCTTT
CDR3aa: CASRRGMNTEAFF

v_gene: TRBV6-5
d_gene: .
j_gene: TRBJ1-2
abundance: .
CDR3nt: TGTGCCAGCAGTCCGACACGTGGAACTGATGGCTACACCTTC
CDR3aa: CASSPTRGTDGYTF

v_gene: TRBV9
d_gene: .
j_gene: TRBJ1-1
abundance: .
CDR3nt: TGTGCCAGCAGCGTAGTCCCAATGGCAGGACGACGTGTTGAAGCTTTCTTT
CDR3aa: CASSVVPMAGRRVEAFF

v_gene: TRBV11-2
d_gene: .
j_gene: TRBJ2-5
abundance: .
CDR3nt: TGTGCCAGCAGCCCGGATCGGGGCCAAGAGACCCAGTACTTC
CDR3aa: CASSPDRGQETQYF

v_gene: TRBV6-5
d_gene: TRBD1
j_gene: TRBJ1-5
abundance: .
CDR3nt: TGTGCCAGCAGGGTAGACAGGGGGTACAATCAGCCCCAGCATTTT
CDR3aa: CASRVDRGYNQPQHF

v_gene: TRBV29-1
d_gene: TRBD1
j_gene: TRBJ1-1
abundance: .
CDR3nt: TGCAGCGTTGCCCTGACAGGGCTTACTAACACTGAAGCTTTCTTT
CDR3aa: CSVALTGLTNTEAFF

v_gene: TRBV9
d_gene: .
j_gene: TRBJ1-3
abundance: once
CDR3nt: TGTGCCAGCAGTCGGGACACAAGTTACTCTGGAAACACCATATATTTT
CDR3aa: CASSRDTSYSGNTIYF

v_gene: TRBV27
d_gene: .
j_gene: TRBJ1-1
abundance: .
CDR3nt: TGTGCCAGCAGTTTATCGGTTTGGGGCGGCACTGAAGCTTTCTTT
CDR3aa: CASSLSVWGGTEAFF

v_gene: TRBV14
d_gene: TRBD1
j_gene: TRBJ2-7
abundance: .
CDR3nt: TGTGCCAGCAGCCCTCTTAGGGCAGGGGGCGCGTACGAGCAGTACTTC
CDR3aa: CASSPLRAGGAYEQYF

v_gene: TRBV27
d_gene: .
j_gene: TRBJ1-2
abundance: .
CDR3nt: TGTGCCAGCAGTTTATCAGTCCCTCCAGGGGTCTATGGCTACACCTTC
CDR3aa: CASSLSVPPGVYGYTF

v_gene: TRBV5-1
d_gene: TRBD1
j_gene: TRBJ1-1
abundance: .
CDR3nt: TGTGCCAGCAGCCCTAGACAGGGATACACTGAAGCTTTCTTT
CDR3aa: CASSPRQGYTEAFF

v_gene: TRBV7-9
d_gene: .
j_gene: TRBJ1-1
abundance: .
CDR3nt: TGTGCCAGCAGCTCACGGACATCTGGGACTGAAGCTTTCTTT
CDR3aa: CASSSRTSGTEAFF

v_gene: TRBV27
d_gene: .
j_gene: TRBJ2-1
abundance: .
CDR3nt: TGTGCCAGCAGTTTGGACTACAATGAGCAGTTCTTC
CDR3aa: CASSLDYNEQFF

v_gene: TRBV2
d_gene: .
j_gene: TRBJ2-3
abundance: .
CDR3nt: TGTGCCAGCAGTGACCGGGGTTTGGAAGATACGCAGTATTTT
CDR3aa: CASSDRGLEDTQYF

v_gene: TRBV19
d_gene: TRBD1
j_gene: TRBJ1-2
abundance: .
CDR3nt: TGTGCCAGTAGTTCACAGGGGTTAATCTCCAGTGGCTACACCTTC
CDR3aa: CASSSQGLISSGYTF

v_gene: TRBV29-1
d_gene: .
j_gene: TRBJ1-4
abundance: .
CDR3nt: TGCAGCGTTGACGGGTGGGGTGCGGGAACTAATGAAAAACTGTTTTTT
CDR3aa: CSVDGWGAGTNEKLFF

v_gene: TRBV27
d_gene: TRBD1
j_gene: TRBJ2-7
abundance: once
CDR3nt: TGTGCCAGCAGTTTATCGTCGGGGACAGTCTTTTACGAGCAGTACTTC
CDR3aa: CASSLSSGTVFYEQYF

v_gene: TRBV6-6
d_gene: .
j_gene: TRBJ1-5
abundance: .
CDR3nt: TGTGCCAGCAGTGCACAGGGAGCCGGTCAGCCCCAGCATTTT
CDR3aa: CASSAQGAGQPQHF

v_gene: TRBV6-4
d_gene: TRBD1
j_gene: TRBJ1-2
abundance: once
CDR3nt: TGTGCCAGCAGCAGAACAGGGGCGGACTATGGCTACACCTTC
CDR3aa: CASSRTGADYGYTF

v_gene: TRBV19
d_gene: TRBD2
j_gene: TRBJ2-2
abundance: few
CDR3nt: TGTGCCAGCCGTCGAAGTAGCGGGAGACCGGGGGAGCTGTTTTTT
CDR3aa: CASRRSSGRPGELFF

v_gene: TRBV5-1
d_gene: TRBD1
j_gene: TRBJ1-2
abundance: .
CDR3nt: TGCGCCAGCAGCCTCCTACCGGGACAGGGTTCATCCGCTAACTATGGCTACACCTTC
CDR3aa: CASSLLPGQGSSANYGYTF

v_gene: TRBV5-5
d_gene: .
j_gene: TRBJ1-2
abundance: .
CDR3nt: TGTGCCAGCAGCTTGCGGGGGGCGGCCAATACGTATGGCTACACCTTC
CDR3aa: CASSLRGAANTYGYTF

v_gene: TRBV28
d_gene: .
j_gene: TRBJ1-5
abundance: .
CDR3nt: TGTGCCAGCAGTTTATCGGGCTCTTACAACCAGCCCCAGCATTTT
CDR3aa: CASSLSGSYNQPQHF

v_gene: TRBV7-9
d_gene: TRBD1
j_gene: TRBJ2-2
abundance: .
CDR3nt: TGTGCCAGCAGCTCTAGGACAGGGATACTCCGGGAGCTGTTTTTT
CDR3aa: CASSSRTGILRELFF

v_gene: TRBV7-9
d_gene: TRBD2
j_gene: TRBJ2-3
abundance: .
CDR3nt: TGTGCCAGCAGCTTAATGGGCGGGGGGGAAGATACGCAGTATTTT
CDR3aa: CASSLMGGGEDTQYF

v_gene: TRBV10-2
d_gene: .
j_gene: TRBJ2-5
abundance: .
CDR3nt: TGCGCCAGCAGTGAGGGGTTGAATCAAGAGACCCAGTACTTC
CDR3aa: CASSEGLNQETQYF

v_gene: TRBV4-1
d_gene: .
j_gene: TRBJ1-2
abundance: .
CDR3nt: TGCGCCAGCAGCCAAGTTCCGGGGGCTAACTATGGCTACACCTTC
CDR3aa: CASSQVPGANYGYTF